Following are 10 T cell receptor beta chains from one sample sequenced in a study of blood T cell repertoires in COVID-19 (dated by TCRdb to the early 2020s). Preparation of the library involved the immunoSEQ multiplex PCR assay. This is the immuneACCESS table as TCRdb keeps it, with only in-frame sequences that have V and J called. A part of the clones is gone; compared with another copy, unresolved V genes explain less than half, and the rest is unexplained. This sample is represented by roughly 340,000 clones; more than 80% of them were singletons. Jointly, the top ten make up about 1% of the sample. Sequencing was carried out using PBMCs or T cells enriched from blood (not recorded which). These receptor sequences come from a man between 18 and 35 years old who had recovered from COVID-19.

Here the CDR3 DNA reads TGTGCCTGGAGTTTAACAGGGGGTCTTGGGAACTATGGCTACACCTTC. This sequence encodes CAWSLTGGLGNYGYTF. The J gene is TRBJ1-2, the V gene TRBV30; 8 nucleotides agree with TRBD1. CDR3 length equals 16 residues. V lost 2 bases, J lost 2 bases, and 10 bases stayed unmatched. CDR1 is GTSNPN and CDR2 is SVGIG in the germline V gene (reference sequence). Based on the CDR3 plus reference TRBV30 and TRBJ1-2, the full variable domain is SQTIHQWPATLVQPVGSPLSLECTVEGTSNPNLYWYRQAAGRGLQLLFYSVGIGQISSEVPQNLSASRPQDRQFILSSKKLLLSDSGFYLCAWSLTGGLGNYGYTFGSGTRLTVV.

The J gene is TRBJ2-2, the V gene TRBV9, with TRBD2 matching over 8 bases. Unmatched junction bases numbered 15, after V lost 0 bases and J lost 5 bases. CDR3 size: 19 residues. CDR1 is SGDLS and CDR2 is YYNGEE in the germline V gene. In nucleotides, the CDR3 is TGTGCCAGCAGCGTAGACCCTCATACCGGGCTAGCGGGTACCGGGGAGCTGTTTTTT. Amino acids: CASSVDPHTGLAGTGELFF.

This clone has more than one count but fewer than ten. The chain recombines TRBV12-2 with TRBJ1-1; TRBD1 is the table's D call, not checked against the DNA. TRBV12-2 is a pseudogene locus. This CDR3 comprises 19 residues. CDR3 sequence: CASRHLEDRTKYMNTEAFF. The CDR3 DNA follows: TGTGCAAGTCGCCACTTAGAGGACAGGACAAAGTATATGAACACTGAAGCTTTCTTT.

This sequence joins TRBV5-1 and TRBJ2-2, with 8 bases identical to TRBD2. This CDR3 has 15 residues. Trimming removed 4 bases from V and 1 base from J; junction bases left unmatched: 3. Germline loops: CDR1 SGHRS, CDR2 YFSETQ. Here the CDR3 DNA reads TGCGCCAGCAGCCGCGGGGGGTTGAACACCGGGGAGCTGTTTTTT. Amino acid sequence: CASSRGGLNTGELFF. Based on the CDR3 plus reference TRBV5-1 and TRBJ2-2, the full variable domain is KAGVTQTPRYLIKTRGQQVTLSCSPISGHRSVSWYQQTPGQGLQFLFEYFSETQRNKGNFPGRFSGRQFSNSRSEMNVSTLELGDSALYLCASSRGGLNTGELFFGEGSRLTVL.

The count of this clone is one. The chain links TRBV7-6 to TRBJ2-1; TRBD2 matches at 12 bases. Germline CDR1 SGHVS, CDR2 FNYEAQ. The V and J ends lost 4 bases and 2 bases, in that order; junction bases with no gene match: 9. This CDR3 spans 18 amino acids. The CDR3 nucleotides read TGTGCCAGCAGCTCCCCGACTAGCGGGAGAGGGACCTACAATGAGCAGTTCTTC. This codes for CASSSPTSGRGTYNEQFF.

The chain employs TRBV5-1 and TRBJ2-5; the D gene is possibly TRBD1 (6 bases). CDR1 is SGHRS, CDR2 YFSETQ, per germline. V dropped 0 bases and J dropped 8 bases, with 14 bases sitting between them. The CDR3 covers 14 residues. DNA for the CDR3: TGCGCCAGCAGCTTGGCCGCTCAACAGGGCACCCAGTACTTC. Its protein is CASSLAAQQGTQYF.

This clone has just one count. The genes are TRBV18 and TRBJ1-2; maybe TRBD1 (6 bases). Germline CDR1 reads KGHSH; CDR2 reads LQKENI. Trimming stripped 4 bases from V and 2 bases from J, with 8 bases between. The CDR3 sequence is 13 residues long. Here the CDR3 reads CASSLQGNYGYTF. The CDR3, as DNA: TGTGCCAGCTCACTGCAGGGGAACTATGGCTACACCTTC.

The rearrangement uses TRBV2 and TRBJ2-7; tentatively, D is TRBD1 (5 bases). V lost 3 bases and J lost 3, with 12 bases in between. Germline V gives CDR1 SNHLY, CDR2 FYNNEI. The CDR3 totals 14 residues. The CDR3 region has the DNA TGTGCCAGCAGTGAGGGGCCGAATGGCTACGAGCAGTACTTC. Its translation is CASSEGPNGYEQYF.

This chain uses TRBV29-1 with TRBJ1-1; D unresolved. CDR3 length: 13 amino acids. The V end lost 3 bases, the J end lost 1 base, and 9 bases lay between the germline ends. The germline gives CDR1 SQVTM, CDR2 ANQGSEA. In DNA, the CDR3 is TGCAGCGTTGAGTTCGGGTCGAACACTGAAGCTTTCTTT. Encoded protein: CSVEFGSNTEAFF.

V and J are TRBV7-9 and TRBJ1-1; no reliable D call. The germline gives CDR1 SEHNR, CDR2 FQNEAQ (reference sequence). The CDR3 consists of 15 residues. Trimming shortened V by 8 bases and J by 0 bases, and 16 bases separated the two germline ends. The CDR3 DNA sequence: TGTGCCAGCGATCTAGGTAGCCGATTGAACACTGAAGCTTTCTTT. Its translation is CASDLGSRLNTEAFF.